The 31 T cell receptor beta chains below come from one sample, sequenced in a study of response to subunit inactivated influenza vaccine. TCRdb re-analysed the RT-PCR reads in MiXCR, keeping a single row per CDR3 protein. The sample consists of around 180,000 distinct CDR3 sequences, around 8.8% of them appearing once. This material consisted of non-naive T cells sorted from PBMCs, taken on the day of vaccination. The receptor set was obtained from a man in his forties or fifties who received an inactivated influenza vaccine.

In this sample, this clonotype turned up a few times. The rearrangement links TRBV12-3 or TRBV12-4 to TRBJ2-7; 9 bases are a match to TRBD1. J gave up 2 bases and V 6 bases, and 8 bases lay outside the gene matches. The CDR3 covers 15 residues. In DNA, the CDR3 is TGTGCCAGCAGCGAGGCCGGGACAGGGACCTACGAGCAGTACTTC. The encoded protein is CASSEAGTGTYEQYF.

At least ten counts were recorded for this clonotype. J is TRBJ1-5 and V is TRBV6-1, with no clear D. The germline V and J ends were trimmed by 6 bases and 4 bases, with 13 bases remaining between them. CDR1 and CDR2 (germline): MNHNS, SASEGT. This CDR3 comprises 14 residues. The CDR3, as DNA: TGTGCCAGCAGCCACTTTGGCCCTAATCAGCCCCAGCATTTT. It specifies CASSHFGPNQPQHF.

V is TRBV12-3 or TRBV12-4 and J is TRBJ2-3; 10 nucleotides align to TRBD2. V lost 10 bases and J lost 4; bases outside the gene matches: 11. The CDR3 spans 15 residues. CDR3 region: CATNILAGGSDTQYF. CDR3 in DNA: TGTGCCACCAACATATTAGCGGGGGGTTCAGATACGCAGTATTTT.

This clonotype has only a few counts. The chain couples TRBV12-3 or TRBV12-4 to TRBJ2-2; D ambiguous. Trimming took off 1 base at V and 5 bases at J, with 8 bases between the two ends. This CDR3 has 14 residues. The CDR3 loop is CASSLGIRTGELFF. CDR3 nucleotide sequence: TGTGCCAGCAGTTTAGGGATTCGGACCGGGGAGCTGTTTTTT.

The table lists this clonotype with a few counts. This rearrangement joins TRBV5-1 to TRBJ1-2, with TRBD1 matching over 10 bases. The germline V gene encodes CDR1 SGHRS and CDR2 YFSETQ. The CDR3 length is 15 residues. V dropped 4 bases and J dropped 5; count of bases not matched to a gene: 8. CDR3 residues: CASSLGMGQGYGYTF. CDR3 coding DNA: TGCGCCAGCAGCCTTGGTATGGGACAGGGGTATGGCTACACCTTC.

Regarding this clonotype: The junction and the germline gene differ at one end; a read error may be behind it. V usage is TRBV6-1 and J usage is TRBJ1-2; D remains ambiguous. Germline-derived CDR1 and CDR2 are MNHNS and SASEGT. The CDR3 runs 12 residues. CDR3 residues: CASTEANYGYTF. The CDR3 DNA sequence: TGTGCCAGCACTGAAGCAAACTATGGCTACACCTTC.

In its sample, this clonotype was seen many times. The rearrangement links TRBV6-5 to TRBJ2-2, with no clear D. V gave up 4 bases and J gave up 4 bases, with 10 bases separating them. CDR3 size: 14 residues. CDR1 is MNHEY and CDR2 is SVGAGI in the germline V gene. CDR3: CASSFQRTTGELFF. The CDR3 region has the DNA TGTGCCAGCAGTTTTCAGAGGACCACCGGGGAGCTGTTTTTT.

Details on this clonotype: This clone may be a read error of a much larger clone one base away. The CDR3 DNA reads TGCGCCAGCTCGGACAGGGGATATAATTCACCCCTCCTCTTT. As protein: CASSDRGYNSPLLF. The gene calls are TRBV4-1 and TRBJ1-6; 9 nucleotides line up with TRBD1. CDR3 size: 14 residues. From germline, CDR1 is MGHRA and CDR2 YSYEKL.

The sample holds a few counts of this clonotype. V usage is TRBV27 and J usage is TRBJ2-7; D might be TRBD2 (6 bases). The CDR3 has 16 residues. V was cut by 2 bases and J by 3 bases, with 17 bases left in between. Germline CDR1 reads MNHEY; CDR2 reads SMNVEV (reference sequence). As DNA, the CDR3 is TGTGCCAGCAGTTTACCCCCGCGACTAGGTTACTACGAGCAGTACTTC. This translates into CASSLPPRLGYYEQYF.

This clonotype was seen more than once but under ten times. The chain is built from TRBV19 and TRBJ2-7; TRBD2 might be the D (5 bases). The CDR3 spans 14 residues. Trimming took 5 bases from V and 3 from J, leaving 14 bases between them. Germline loops: CDR1 LNHDA, CDR2 SQIVND (reference sequence). CDR3 sequence reads: CASSRAAESYEQYF. In DNA form, the CDR3 reads TGTGCCAGTAGTCGGGCAGCGGAGAGCTACGAGCAGTACTTC.

This clonotype was observed a handful of times. The V gene is TRBV12-3 or TRBV12-4, the J gene TRBJ2-7; TRBD1 matches 7 bases. Trimming removed 6 bases from V and 5 bases from J; junction bases left unmatched: 10. The CDR3 sequence is 14 residues long. The CDR3, as DNA: TGTGCCAGCAGGACGGGACAGAGAGTCCACGAGCAGTACTTC. It yields the protein CASRTGQRVHEQYF.

This clonotype has just a few counts. The chain employs TRBV20-1 and TRBJ1-2, with 10 bases identical to TRBD1. The CDR3 has 15 residues. V gave up 1 base and J gave up 4 bases; unmatched junction bases: 6. Germline V gives CDR1 DFQATT, CDR2 SNEGSKA (reference sequence). The CDR3 here is CSARGEDRGVYGYTF. The CDR3 DNA sequence: TGCAGTGCTAGAGGCGAGGACAGGGGGGTCTATGGCTACACCTTC.

This clonotype was seen repeatedly, ten times or more. This chain joins TRBV4-3 and TRBJ2-7, with D uncertain. CDR3 length: 15 residues. The V gene lost 8 bases and the J gene lost 0 bases, with 17 bases spanning the gap. Germline V gene data show CDR1 as LGHNA and CDR2 as YSLEER. CDR3 sequence reads: CASAAKTGPSYEQYF. In nucleotides, the CDR3 is TGCGCCAGCGCGGCTAAGACCGGGCCCTCCTACGAGCAGTACTTC.

In this sample, this clonotype turned up a few times. This rearrangement joins TRBV20-1 to TRBJ1-5; no firm D call. There are 14 residues in the CDR3. The V and J ends lost 0 bases and 7 bases respectively, with 13 bases between them. Germline V gene lookup returns CDR1 DFQATT and CDR2 SNEGSKA (reference sequence). Here the CDR3 reads CSARDPQNPQPQHF. Written as DNA, the CDR3 is TGCAGTGCTAGAGATCCTCAAAACCCCCAGCCCCAGCATTTT.

This chain links TRBV12-3 or TRBV12-4 with TRBJ1-5; no clear D. The CDR3 loop spans 15 amino acids. Trimming cost V 6 bases and J 3 bases, with 15 bases left between them. The CDR3 reads CASRLGLVDNQPQHF. The CDR3, as DNA: TGTGCCAGCAGACTCGGACTGGTAGACAATCAGCCCCAGCATTTT.

A note on this clonotype: A clone one base away is much larger, so this may be a read error. The genes are TRBV12-3 or TRBV12-4 and TRBJ2-5; the D is unclear. The CDR3 totals 14 residues. CDR3 nucleotides: TGTGCCTGCAGTTTTCGAGGCGGACAAGAGACCCAGTACTTC. Its protein is CACSFRGGQETQYF.

This clonotype has at least ten counts. The J gene is TRBJ2-3, the V gene TRBV5-1; no clear D. There are 15 residues in the CDR3. Trimming cost V 0 bases and J 4 bases, with 12 bases left between them. CDR1 and CDR2 (germline): SGHRS, YFSETQ. DNA for the CDR3: TGCGCCAGCAGCTTGGGGTCTATCCCCCCAGATACGCAGTATTTT. This sequence encodes CASSLGSIPPDTQYF. Supplemented by reference TRBV5-1 and TRBJ2-3, the full variable domain reads KAGVTQTPRYLIKTRGQQVTLSCSPISGHRSVSWYQQTPGQGLQFLFEYFSETQRNKGNFPGRFSGRQFSNSRSEMNVSTLELGDSALYLCASSLGSIPPDTQYFGPGTRLTVL.

This clonotype was detected only a few times. This chain connects TRBV5-1 to TRBJ2-7, with TRBD2 matching 10 bases. Germline lookup yields CDR1 SGHRS and CDR2 YFSETQ. The CDR3 is 16 amino acids. With V trimmed by 1 base and J by 0 bases, 4 bases remained unmatched. In DNA form, the CDR3 reads TGCGCCAGCAGCTTGTTCAGCGGGAGGGCCTCCTACGAGCAGTACTTC. It codes for CASSLFSGRASYEQYF.

This clonotype was counted ten times or more. The CDR3 reads CASSPATGGSYGYTF. CDR3 bases: TGTGCCAGCAGTCCTGCGACAGGGGGATCGTATGGCTACACCTTC. The chain combines TRBV27 with TRBJ1-2, with 9 bases aligning to TRBD1. Per germline, CDR1 MNHEY and CDR2 SMNVEV (reference sequence). J gave up 5 bases and V 5 bases, and 9 bases lay outside the gene matches. This CDR3 spans 15 amino acids.

Regarding this clonotype: A much larger clonotype is one base distant, so this may be a read error. V gene TRBV5-1 combines with J gene TRBJ2-3; D possibly corresponds to TRBD2 (6 bases). This CDR3 spans 14 amino acids. Per the germline V gene, CDR1 is SGHRS and CDR2 is YFSETQ. CDR3 sequence (DNA): TGCGCCAGCAGCCCATCGGGAGTAACAGATACGCATTATTTT. Translation: CASSPSGVTDTHYF.

This clonotype was recorded a few times. The chain carries TRBV1 and TRBJ1-3. TRBV1 is listed as a pseudogene. This CDR3 contains 13 residues. The CDR3 spells CTSSQPGRNTIYF. CDR3 sequence (DNA): TGCACCAGCAGCCAACCTGGAAGAAACACCATATATTTT.

The chain combines TRBV5-1 with TRBJ2-1; 7 nucleotides match TRBD2. Germline CDR1 and CDR2: SGHRS and YFSETQ. The V segment lost 4 bases and the J segment 10 bases; nucleotides outside the gene matches: 14. The CDR3 loop spans 15 amino acids. For the CDR3, the DNA is TGCGCCAGCAGCCCAGTAGCAGCGGGGCAAGGGGAGCAGTTCTTC. Translating it yields CASSPVAAGQGEQFF.

In its sample, this clonotype was seen a few times. V and J are TRBV20-1 and TRBJ1-1; the D is unclear. Trimming pared 6 bases from V and 0 bases from J, leaving 11 bases between. Germline lookup yields CDR1 DFQATT and CDR2 SNEGSKA (reference sequence). This CDR3 region has 13 residues. CDR3 bases: TGCAGTGCCCAACGGGAGGTGAACACTGAAGCTTTCTTT. Translation: CSAQREVNTEAFF.

This clonotype appeared many times. The gene calls are TRBV4-3 and TRBJ2-1; 13 positions agree with TRBD2. The germline CDR1 and CDR2 sequences are LGHNA and YSLEER. V lost 2 bases to trimming and J lost 9 bases; unmatched junction nucleotides: 4. The CDR3 contains 15 residues. The CDR3, as DNA: TGCGCCAGCAGCCAAACTAGCGGGGGGGCAGGTGAGCAGTTCTTC. It translates to CASSQTSGGAGEQFF.

A few counts support this clonotype. This chain connects TRBV7-2 to TRBJ1-3; 7 bases match TRBD1. J lost 5 bases, V lost 5 bases, and 3 bases had no gene match. There are 13 residues in the CDR3. Germline CDR1 SGHTA, CDR2 FQGNSA. The CDR3 DNA reads TGTGCCAGCAGCCCGGGACAGAGAAACACCATATATTTT. Protein: CASSPGQRNTIYF.

The V gene is TRBV5-4, the J gene TRBJ2-6; the D gene is possibly TRBD1 (5 bases). The V gene lost 3 bases and the J gene lost 8 bases, with 9 bases spanning the gap. The CDR3 totals 13 residues. Germline V lookup: CDR1 SGHNT, CDR2 YYREEE (reference sequence). CDR3 loop: CASSSQGTNVLTF. CDR3 bases: TGTGCCAGCAGCTCCCAGGGAACCAACGTCCTGACTTTC.

This clonotype occurred a few times. The gene calls are TRBV7-8 and TRBJ1-1; D is unclear. V was shortened by 2 bases and J by 1 base, with 11 bases between the two germline ends. CDR1 and CDR2 from the germline V gene are SGHVS and FQNEAQ. This CDR3 region has 15 residues. The CDR3 loop reads CASSLTSIGNTEAFF. Written as DNA, the CDR3 is TGTGCCAGCAGCTTAACTTCAATAGGGAACACTGAAGCTTTCTTT.

The CDR3 DNA reads as TGTGCCAGCAGCGTAGCTAGCGGGAGATTGAGTGAGCAGTTCTTC. Protein product: CASSVASGRLSEQFF. The chain combines TRBV9 with TRBJ2-1; 10 bases align to TRBD2. CDR3 length equals 15 residues. V shed 0 bases, J shed 9 bases, and the junction held 6 bases outside the gene matches. CDR1 is SGDLS and CDR2 is YYNGEE in the germline V gene.

Details on this clonotype: A much larger clonotype is one base distant, so this may be a read error. V is TRBV4-2 and J is TRBJ2-5; 9 positions match TRBD2. Per germline, CDR1 LGHNA and CDR2 YNFKEQ. The CDR3 loop spans 16 amino acids. CDR3 in DNA: TGTGCCAGCATCCAAAACGGCGGGGGGGTGCAAGAGACCCAGTACTTC. Translation gives CASIQNGGGVQETQYF.

This rearrangement joins TRBV7-2 to TRBJ2-2; possible D gene TRBD2, 7 bases. The V end was cut by 5 bases, the J end by 2 bases, with 15 bases between. The CDR3 spans 16 residues. Germline CDR1 reads SGHTA; CDR2 reads FQGNSA. CDR3: CASSGGGTTNTGELFF. CDR3 coding DNA: TGTGCCAGCAGCGGAGGGGGGACTACCAACACCGGGGAGCTGTTTTTT.

This clonotype was observed at least ten times. The chain links TRBV15 to TRBJ2-1; D gene unclear. Germline-derived CDR1 and CDR2 are LNHNV and YYDKDF (reference sequence). This CDR3 region has 13 residues. Trimming took 5 bases from V and 5 from J, leaving 10 bases between them. In DNA form, the CDR3 reads TGTGCCACCAGCCCCACCAGGAACAATGAGCAGTTCTTC. Amino acid sequence: CATSPTRNNEQFF.